The 6 T cell receptor beta chains below were found in one sample sequenced in a study of Graves' ophthalmopathy and Graves' hyperthyroidism (dated by TCRdb to the late 2010s). Sequencing used an Illumina HiSeq 2000. For repertoire sequencing, the TCR beta CDR3 regions were amplified from RNA transcripts. A first-round RT-PCR used HTBI primers with the Qiagen OneStep RT-PCR kit, followed by a second-round multiplex PCR, size selection and purification. The public reads were reprocessed in TCRdb via fastp at Q25 and MiXCR, keeping in-frame beta chains. When rows share a CDR3 protein, they turn into one entry using the most common DNA and genes. This sample holds hundreds of thousands of distinct CDR3 sequences; roughly two fifths were observed only once. Around 3% of the sample is held by the ten biggest clonotypes. Sequenced input: peripheral blood. The receptors derive from an adult man with Graves' ophthalmopathy.

This clonotype occurred many times. The chain combines TRBV13 with TRBJ1-1; 12 bases agree with TRBD1. The CDR3 length is 16 residues. CDR1 and CDR2 from the germline V gene are PRHDT and FYEKMQ (reference sequence). Unmatched junction bases numbered 8, after V lost 5 bases and J lost 4 bases. The CDR3 loop is CASSEPGTGGITEAFF. CDR3 nucleotides: TGTGCCAGCAGCGAACCCGGGACAGGGGGCATCACTGAAGCTTTCTTT.

The CDR3 sequence: CDQRGGYGYTF. The DNA for the CDR3 is TGTGACCAGAGAGGGGGCTATGGCTACACCTTC. The V call is TRBV11-2, the J call TRBJ1-2; maybe TRBD1 (6 bases). The CDR3 extends over 11 amino acids. Germline V gene lookup returns CDR1 SGHAT and CDR2 FQNNGV.

V is TRBV10-3 and J is TRBJ1-2; no firm D call. The germline V gene encodes CDR1 ENHRY and CDR2 SYGVKD. The V end was cut by 10 bases, the J end by 2 bases, with 14 bases between. This CDR3 spans 13 amino acids. The CDR3 sequence is CATTWETNYGYTF. CDR3 DNA: TGTGCCACTACCTGGGAGACAAACTATGGCTACACCTTC.

This chain uses TRBV4-1 with TRBJ2-5, with 8 bases identical to TRBD1. This CDR3 region has 16 residues. Germline-derived CDR1 and CDR2 are MGHRA and YSYEKL. V lost 3 bases, J lost 6 bases, and 12 bases stayed unmatched. The CDR3 DNA reads as TGCGCCAGCAGCCAGCACGAAGGACAGGGAATGAAGACCCAGTACTTC. It specifies CASSQHEGQGMKTQYF.

Many counts were recorded for this clonotype. J is TRBJ2-7 and V is TRBV2, with 7 bases fitting TRBD2. Trimming removed 11 bases from V and 1 base from J; junction bases left unmatched: 5. The CDR3 loop spans 12 amino acids. Germline CDR1 reads SNHLY; CDR2 reads FYNNEI. In DNA form, the CDR3 reads TGTGCCGGCCTAGCGGAGTCCTACGAGCAGTACTTC. Translating it yields CAGLAESYEQYF.

The CDR3 coding sequence is TGTGCCAGCAGCTTAACGGGACCCAGCACAGATACGCAGTATTTT. This sequence encodes CASSLTGPSTDTQYF. J is TRBJ2-3 and V is TRBV9; D may correspond to TRBD1 or TRBD2 (5 bases each). Germline CDR1 SGDLS, CDR2 YYNGEE. The CDR3 runs 15 residues. V lost 4 bases and J 0 bases, leaving 12 bases between the germline ends.